This T cell receptor beta chain was documented in a study of T cell responses to AZD1222 COVID-19 vaccine. General study results and limits: Spike-specific TCR breadth rose after two AZD1222 doses, and depth rose as well. Donor demographics were predominantly white British with a female majority; clonal diversity may be underestimated. The CD4 TCRs associated with vaccination extended across spike and predominated at 160-218 and 743-854.

Method: immunoSEQ multiplex PCR; TCRdb's copy keeps in-frame clones and lacks some. Of about 100,000 clones listed, around 90% are singletons. Remarks on this clone: What it binds is not known.

The J segment lost 10 bases and the V segment lost 5 bases, leaving 3 bases of the junction unmatched. Germline CDR1 SGHTA, CDR2 FQGTGA. CDR3 length: 13 residues. V and J are TRBV7-3 and TRBJ2-3; 13 nucleotides agree with TRBD2. The clonotype was recovered from an adult in good health. The sequenced sample was peripheral blood, obtained on day 0 of AZD1222 vaccination. The CDR3 DNA reads TGTGCCAGCAGCCGGACTAGCGGGAGTTCGCAGTATTTT. Translating it yields CASSRTSGSSQYF.